The rows below give T cell receptor beta chains drawn from one sample of a study of cytomegalovirus exposure and HLA in healthy donors. TCRdb keeps only in-frame clones here, not all; method: immunoSEQ multiplex PCR. Among some 170,000 clones listed, under 80% were seen once. Sequenced material: PBMCs. Receptors originate from a human donor in good health. The CDR3 runs from the conserved cysteine through the conserved F or W. A D gene is named only where the DNA matches it firmly. Clone sizes are given selectively: once, few, many, or a class where the clone is expanded.

CDR3	DNA	V	J	size	D
CASRDDGLAGLQETQYF	TGTGCCAGCAGAGACGACGGACTAGCGGGACTCCAAGAGACCCAGTACTTC	TRBV2	TRBJ2-5	-	TRBD2
CASSLRGQGASTEAFF	TGTGCCAGCAGCTTAAGGGGACAGGGGGCGTCAACTGAAGCTTTCTTT	TRBV9	TRBJ1-1	-	TRBD1
CASSPGGSNQPQHF	TGTGCCAGCAGCCCAGGGGGTAGCAATCAGCCCCAGCATTTT	TRBV5-4	TRBJ1-5	-	TRBD1
CSVEDRGGSYEQYF	TGCAGCGTTGAGGACAGGGGCGGCTCCTACGAGCAGTACTTC	TRBV29-1	TRBJ2-7	few	TRBD1
CASTPGGAATEAFF	TGTGCCAGTACCCCGGGGGGGGCGGCCACTGAAGCTTTCTTT	TRBV19	TRBJ1-1	-	-
CASRPTGGDTEAFF	TGTGCCAGCAGACCTACAGGGGGCGACACTGAAGCTTTCTTT	TRBV7-3	TRBJ1-1	few	TRBD1
CASSSGLAGPEQYF	TGTGCCAGCAGCTCCGGACTAGCGGGGCCCGAGCAGTACTTC	TRBV13	TRBJ2-7	-	TRBD2
CASRARRTGGYGYTF	TGTGCCAGTAGGGCTCGCCGGACAGGGGGTTATGGCTACACCTTC	TRBV19	TRBJ1-2	-	TRBD1
CASSAYSRGSQETQYF	TGTGCCAGCAGTGCTTACTCCCGGGGGAGCCAAGAGACCCAGTACTTC	TRBV25-1	TRBJ2-5	-	-
CASSPVYQPQHF	TGTGCCAGTAGCCCCGTATATCAGCCCCAGCATTTT	TRBV19	TRBJ1-5	-	-
CASSLDNPGETQYF	TGCGCCAGCAGCTTGGACAACCCAGGAGAGACCCAGTACTTC	TRBV5-1	TRBJ2-5	-	-
CASGLGQAAFHGYTF	TGTGCTAGTGGTTTGGGACAGGCAGCCTTTCATGGCTACACCTTC	TRBV12-5	TRBJ1-2	-	-
CASSPRTGGALRQFF	TGTGCCAGCAGTCCCCGGACAGGGGGCGCTTTGCGGCAGTTCTTC	TRBV6-5	TRBJ2-1	once	TRBD1
CASKETELDEKLFF	TGTGCCAGCAAGGAGACAGAACTCGACGAAAAACTGTTTTTT	TRBV5-4	TRBJ1-4	-	-
CASKAGGRGGRGNQPQHF	TGTGCCAGTAAGGCGGGGGGCAGGGGGGGTCGGGGCAATCAGCCCCAGCATTTT	TRBV19	TRBJ1-5	-	TRBD1
CASSPSRGSNQPQHF	TGTGCCAGTAGCCCCAGCAGGGGCAGCAATCAGCCCCAGCATTTT	TRBV19	TRBJ1-5	-	-
CASSIPLDTQYF	TGTGCCAGCAGCATCCCACTGGATACGCAGTATTTT	TRBV7-2	TRBJ2-3	-	-
CASSFLETQYF	TGTGCCAGCAGCTTTCTGGAGACCCAGTACTTC	TRBV7-9	TRBJ2-5	few	-
CASSLVGQEGGYTF	TGCGCCAGCAGCTTGGTCGGACAAGAAGGTGGCTACACCTTC	TRBV5-1	TRBJ1-2	-	-
CASSQGAQETQYF	TGTGCCAGCAGCCAAGGGGCTCAAGAGACCCAGTACTTC	TRBV7-3	TRBJ2-5	once	-
CAWSPVLHDNSPLHF	TGTGCCTGGAGCCCTGTACTCCACGATAATTCACCCCTCCACTTT	TRBV30	TRBJ1-6	-	-
CAISDKDSLKGYTF	TGTGCCATCAGTGACAAGGACAGTTTAAAAGGCTACACCTTC	TRBV10-3	TRBJ1-2	few	-
CASTRGANTEAFF	TGTGCCAGCACCAGGGGGGCGAACACTGAAGCTTTCTTT	TRBV6-5	TRBJ1-1	few	TRBD1
CASSPGGVLVQTQYF	TGTGCCAGTAGTCCGGGGGGGGTTCTTGTGCAGACCCAGTACTTC	TRBV19	TRBJ2-5	once	TRBD2
CASSPAPGQGADTQYF	TGTGCCAGCAGCCCCGCTCCGGGACAGGGAGCAGATACGCAGTATTTT	TRBV7-6	TRBJ2-3	-	TRBD1
CAWSVGAGNYEQYF	TGTGCCTGGAGTGTAGGGGCAGGGAACTACGAGCAGTACTTC	TRBV30	TRBJ2-7	-	-
CASSPAVSTNGYTF	TGCGCCAGCAGCCCGGCCGTCTCTACTAATGGCTACACCTTC	TRBV5-1	TRBJ1-2	few	-
CASTRTGGWNSPLHF	TGTGCCTCAACCCGGACAGGGGGATGGAATTCACCCCTCCACTTT	TRBV19	TRBJ1-6	few	TRBD1
CASRRQASYGYTF	TGTGCCAGCAGGCGACAGGCCTCCTATGGCTACACCTTC	TRBV28	TRBJ1-2	-	-
CASSQGGEGQPQHF	TGTGCCAGCAGCCAAGGGGGAGAAGGTCAGCCCCAGCATTTT	TRBV4-2	TRBJ1-5	-	-
CASIGEFNNYGYTF	TGTGCCAGTATTGGAGAATTCAATAACTATGGCTACACCTTC	TRBV19	TRBJ1-2	-	-
CASSLKKLAGPSYEQYF	TGTGCCAGCAGTCTAAAAAAACTAGCGGGACCTTCCTACGAGCAGTACTTC	TRBV27	TRBJ2-7	-	TRBD2
CATSSSKRGAEDTQYF	TGTGCCACCAGCAGCTCAAAGCGGGGGGCTGAAGATACGCAGTATTTT	TRBV15	TRBJ2-3	-	TRBD2
CASTRTSGPQETQYF	TGTGCCAGCACACGGACTAGCGGACCTCAAGAGACCCAGTACTTC	TRBV5-4	TRBJ2-5	few	TRBD2
CASSLALGEQYF	TGTGCCAGCAGCTTAGCTCTCGGCGAGCAGTACTTC	TRBV7-9	TRBJ2-7	-	-
CASSLDRGREQYF	TGTGCCAGCAGCTTGGACAGGGGGCGAGAGCAGTACTTC	TRBV5-4	TRBJ2-5	few	TRBD1
CASSSPPGRESSYEQYF	TGTGCCAGCAGCTCCCCCCCTGGGCGGGAGAGCTCCTACGAGCAGTACTTC	TRBV7-9	TRBJ2-7	-	TRBD2
CASSRTALGETQYF	TGCGCCAGCAGCCGGACAGCCCTGGGTGAGACCCAGTACTTC	TRBV4-1	TRBJ2-5	-	-
CARSLVVTDTQYF	TGTGCCAGAAGCTTGGTAGTCACAGATACGCAGTATTTT	TRBV5-3	TRBJ2-3	-	-
CASSRGTSGAYYEQYF	TGTGCCAGTAGTAGGGGGACTAGCGGGGCCTACTACGAGCAGTACTTC	TRBV19	TRBJ2-7	once	TRBD2
CAWSGTSGGREQYF	TGTGCCTGGAGTGGGACTAGCGGGGGCCGCGAGCAGTACTTC	TRBV30	TRBJ2-7	-	TRBD2
CASSTRDSGNTIYF	TGTGCCAGTAGTACCCGGGACAGCGGAAACACCATATATTTT	TRBV19	TRBJ1-3	-	TRBD1
CASGRYPGTGQYPAKNIQYF	TGTGCTAGTGGTCGTTACCCCGGGACAGGGCAATATCCGGCCAAAAACATTCAGTACTTC	TRBV12-5	TRBJ2-4	-	TRBD1
CASRRQGGRNQPQHF	TGTGCCAGCAGGAGACAGGGTGGGCGCAATCAGCCCCAGCATTTT	TRBV6-5	TRBJ1-5	few	TRBD1
CASSLAGGTGELFF	TGTGCCAGCAGTCTAGCGGGGGGTACCGGGGAGCTGTTTTTT	TRBV6-1	TRBJ2-2	-	TRBD2
CASSLPGEGQPQHF	TGTGCCAGCAGCTTACCCGGGGAAGGACAGCCCCAGCATTTT	TRBV7-9	TRBJ1-5	-	-
CASSGGVNTEAFF	TGTGCCAGCTCGGGCGGGGTGAACACTGAAGCTTTCTTT	TRBV18	TRBJ1-1	-	-
CASSPQTGGLNTEAFF	TGTGCCAGCTCACCACAGACAGGGGGCTTGAACACTGAAGCTTTCTTT	TRBV18	TRBJ1-1	-	TRBD1
CASSLGTGLYYEQYF	TGCGCCAGCAGCTTGGGGACAGGACTGTACTACGAGCAGTACTTC	TRBV5-1	TRBJ2-7	-	TRBD1
CASSRPGREVAEQYF	TGTGCCAGCAGCCGACCCGGCAGGGAGGTAGCCGAGCAGTACTTC	TRBV27	TRBJ2-7	-	-
CASSSTGNPSHEQYF	TGTGCCAGCAGTTCCACAGGGAATCCCTCCCACGAGCAGTACTTC	TRBV27	TRBJ2-7	few	-
CASSRDRGSYEQYF	TGCGCCAGCAGCCGTGACAGGGGCTCCTACGAGCAGTACTTC	TRBV4-1	TRBJ2-7	-	TRBD1
CASRPGGFSYEQYF	TGTGCCAGCCGCCCGGGGGGATTCTCCTACGAGCAGTACTTC	TRBV6-5	TRBJ2-7	-	TRBD2